A single sample is the source of the 25 T cell receptor beta chains below, sequenced in a study of blood T cells in healthy people across ages. Combining a sample-barcoded 5' primer with a J-beta primer mix, a second PCR ran for roughly 7 to 12 cycles. TCRdb fed the 5' RACE reads into MiXCR, producing one record per CDR3 protein. Of hundreds of thousands of distinct CDR3 sequences in the sample, under 80% were seen once. Specimen: blood. The receptor source for this set is a young man in good health.

This chain joins TRBV25-1 and TRBJ2-3; D is ambiguous. CDR1 and CDR2 (germline): MGHDK, SYGVNS. This CDR3 has 12 amino acids. Trimming pared 4 bases from V and 4 bases from J, leaving 6 bases between. The CDR3 nucleotides read TGTGCCAGCAGTGCCGGACCAGATACGCAGTATTTT. It specifies CASSAGPDTQYF.

The chain carries TRBV12-3 or TRBV12-4 and TRBJ1-2; D remains ambiguous. With 1 base removed from V and 4 bases from J, the gap between germline ends came to 16 bases. This CDR3 has 16 residues. CDR3: CASSLGIRTRTYGYTF. Written as DNA, the CDR3 is TGTGCCAGCAGTTTAGGAATACGAACCAGAACCTATGGCTACACCTTC.

The chain uses TRBV6-1 and TRBJ2-3; TRBD1 agrees at 12 bases. There are 14 residues in the CDR3. Germline V lookup: CDR1 MNHNS, CDR2 SASEGT. Trimming cost V 8 bases and J 6 bases; bases outside gene matches: 6. The CDR3 is CASGPGQGADTQYF. The CDR3 nucleotides are TGTGCCAGCGGTCCGGGACAGGGGGCCGATACGCAGTATTTT.

This clonotype has more than one count but fewer than ten. The rearrangement joins TRBV20-1 to TRBJ1-2; 9 bases are a match to TRBD1. The length of the CDR3 is 15 residues. Germline-derived CDR1 and CDR2 are DFQATT and SNEGSKA (reference sequence). V was clipped by 0 bases and J by 4 bases; unmatched bases: 6. DNA for the CDR3: TGCAGTGCTAGAGACCCGAGGACAGGGGTCTATGGCTACACCTTC. Translated, it gives CSARDPRTGVYGYTF.

V and J are TRBV15 and TRBJ2-1; TRBD1 aligns across 8 bases. Trimming cost V 2 bases and J 5 bases; bases outside gene matches: 5. The CDR3 has 15 residues. Looked up from germline, CDR1 is LNHNV and CDR2 is YYDKDF (reference sequence). The CDR3 region is CATSRPQTGDNEQFF. In DNA, the CDR3 is TGTGCCACCAGCAGACCGCAGACAGGGGACAATGAGCAGTTCTTC.

The gene calls are TRBV5-1 and TRBJ1-5, with 9 bases aligning to TRBD1. The CDR3 spans 15 residues. Looked up from germline, CDR1 is SGHRS and CDR2 is YFSETQ. After removal of 4 bases from V and 5 bases from J, the junction contained 7 bases not matched to a gene. The CDR3 sequence: CASSLDRGGDQPQHF. The CDR3 nucleotides read TGCGCCAGCAGCCTGGACAGGGGTGGGGATCAGCCCCAGCATTTT. Supplemented by reference TRBV5-1 and TRBJ1-5, the full variable domain reads KAGVTQTPRYLIKTRGQQVTLSCSPISGHRSVSWYQQTPGQGLQFLFEYFSETQRNKGNFPGRFSGRQFSNSRSEMNVSTLELGDSALYLCASSLDRGGDQPQHFGDGTRLSIL.

Notes on this clonotype: A junction boundary mismatches the germline segment, possibly from a read error. V and J are TRBV5-1 and TRBJ1-6; no definite D call. The CDR3 has 12 amino acids. Germline V gives CDR1 SGHRS, CDR2 YFSETQ. DNA of the CDR3: TGCGCCGGCAGCTTGCAGAATTCACCCCTCCACTTT. The encoded protein is CAGSLQNSPLHF.

The chain combines TRBV6-7 with TRBJ2-1; tentatively, D is TRBD2 (7 bases). TRBV6-7 is identified as an open reading frame with a role that is uncertain. This CDR3 has 17 residues. V was trimmed by 0 bases and J by 2 bases, leaving 14 bases between them. In DNA form, the CDR3 reads TGTGCCAGCAGTTACTCGACGGGCGGGGGCACCTACAATGAGCAGTTCTTC. As protein: CASSYSTGGGTYNEQFF.

The chain uses TRBV15 and TRBJ1-5; tentative D call: TRBD1 (6 bases). The germline gives CDR1 LNHNV, CDR2 YYDKDF (reference sequence). The CDR3 spans 13 residues. V lost 5 bases, J lost 3 bases, and 8 bases lay in between. The CDR3 nucleotides read TGTGCCACCAGCGGACAGACCAATCAGCCCCAGCATTTT. Translation: CATSGQTNQPQHF.

The chain couples TRBV3-1 to TRBJ2-1, with 7 bases matching TRBD1. This CDR3 spans 14 amino acids. Germline assignment: CDR1 LGHDT and CDR2 YNNKEL (reference sequence). V dropped 0 bases and J dropped 10; count of bases not matched to a gene: 6. CDR3 in amino acids: CASSQEAGGYEQFF. The CDR3 DNA sequence: TGTGCCAGCAGCCAAGAAGCAGGGGGATACGAGCAGTTCTTC.

This chain joins TRBV7-9 and TRBJ2-3; 14 nucleotides align to TRBD2. The CDR3 has 20 residues. Germline V lookup: CDR1 SEHNR, CDR2 FQNEAQ (reference sequence). The trim removed 6 bases at V and 2 bases at J, leaving 16 bases unmatched. Written as DNA, the CDR3 is TGTGCCAGCAGTTCCCCGGGACTAGCGGGGGACCCATCCCTCACAGATACGCAGTATTTT. It translates to CASSSPGLAGDPSLTDTQYF.

This chain links TRBV7-2 with TRBJ2-7; no reliable D call. Deletions cut 3 bases from V and 0 bases from J, with 15 bases between. CDR1 and CDR2 from the germline V gene are SGHTA and FQGNSA. This CDR3 has 16 residues. The CDR3: CASSFVWAGDSYEQYF. The CDR3 DNA is TGTGCCAGCAGCTTTGTTTGGGCAGGAGACTCCTACGAGCAGTACTTC.

This clonotype was counted a few times. The chain couples TRBV7-2 to TRBJ2-1; 10 bases line up with TRBD2. The CDR3 extends over 19 amino acids. CDR1 is SGHTA, CDR2 FQGNSA, per germline. The ends lost 1 base at V and 7 bases at J; junction bases unmatched: 16. The CDR3 sequence: CASSLDRPLAGLATNEQFF. The CDR3 DNA follows: TGTGCCAGCAGCTTAGACCGCCCTCTCGCGGGACTAGCGACAAATGAGCAGTTCTTC. Filled out from reference TRBV7-2 and TRBJ2-1, the complete variable domain reads GAGVSQSPSNKVTEKGKDVELRCDPISGHTALYWYRQSLGQGLEFLIYFQGNSAPDKSGLPSDRFSAERTGGSVSTLTIQRTQQEDSAVYLCASSLDRPLAGLATNEQFFGPGTRLTVL.

The chain has TRBV6-1 and TRBJ1-5; D not resolved. This CDR3 is built from 12 residues. Germline CDR1 and CDR2: MNHNS and SASEGT. With 1 base removed from V and 7 bases from J, the gap between germline ends came to 5 bases. CDR3 sequence: CASSEVRQPQHF. Written as DNA, the CDR3 is TGTGCCAGCAGTGAAGTGAGACAGCCCCAGCATTTT.

This clonotype was seen a handful of times. The gene calls are TRBV15 and TRBJ1-2; TRBD1 matches at 10 bases. In germline, CDR1 is LNHNV, CDR2 YYDKDF (reference sequence). V was clipped by 4 bases and J by 8 bases; unmatched bases: 4. The CDR3 totals 13 residues. CDR3 in DNA: TGTGCCACCAGCACAGACAGGGGGCAAGGCTACACCTTC. Translated: CATSTDRGQGYTF.

There are a few counts of this clonotype. The chain carries TRBV20-1 and TRBJ2-1; TRBD2 matches at 10 bases. The CDR3 length is 13 residues. From germline, CDR1 is DFQATT and CDR2 SNEGSKA (reference sequence). With 6 bases clipped from V and 8 bases from J, the junction kept 7 bases outside the gene matches. As DNA, the CDR3 is TGCAGTGCAAGAAGCGGGGGGGCCCATGAGCAGTTCTTC. It specifies CSARSGGAHEQFF.

The rearrangement links TRBV6-1 to TRBJ2-7; no clear D. The end of the DNA is better explained by TRBJ2-5, so the J call may be wrong. The CDR3 is 15 amino acids. Germline CDR1 reads MNHNS; CDR2 reads SASEGT. The CDR3 loop reads CASSELFGVGETQYF. CDR3 DNA sequence: TGTGCCAGCAGTGAACTTTTTGGGGTTGGCGAGACCCAGTACTTC.

The V and J genes are TRBV4-3 and TRBJ2-5; 10 bases are a match to TRBD2. This CDR3 is 15 amino acids long. Looked up from germline, CDR1 is LGHNA and CDR2 is YSLEER. Trimming took 0 bases from V and 3 from J; bases not matched to a gene: 1. Here the CDR3 reads CASSQEGTSEETQYF. CDR3 nucleotide sequence: TGCGCCAGCAGCCAAGAGGGGACTAGCGAAGAGACCCAGTACTTC.

This chain connects TRBV29-1 to TRBJ2-4; D may be TRBD2 (6 bases). The tail of the sequence fits TRBJ2-7 better, so the J call may be wrong. Germline V gene sequence: CDR1 SQVTM, CDR2 ANQGSEA. The CDR3 length is 11 residues. CDR3 nucleotide sequence: TGCAGCGTGCAGGAGGGTGCCGAGCAGTACTTC. Residues: CSVQEGAEQYF.

The chain combines TRBV7-9 with TRBJ2-5; 10 nucleotides align to TRBD2. The CDR3 is made up of 17 amino acids. The trim removed 5 bases at V and 3 bases at J, leaving 12 bases unmatched. Germline CDR1 is SEHNR and CDR2 is FQNEAQ (reference sequence). CDR3 protein: CASSPRLAGALEETQYF. The CDR3 DNA reads as TGTGCCAGCAGCCCTCGCCTAGCGGGGGCATTGGAAGAGACCCAGTACTTC.

This clonotype was found a few times. The CDR3 coding sequence is TGTGCCAGCAGTTACTCGAGTAGCGGGGGGGCCTATGAGCAGTTCTTC. It codes for CASSYSSSGGAYEQFF. J is TRBJ2-1 and V is TRBV6-6; 11 nucleotides align to TRBD2. Germline V gene data show CDR1 as MNHNY and CDR2 as SVGAGI (reference sequence). This CDR3 region has 16 residues. J gave up 8 bases and V 0 bases, and 6 bases lay outside the gene matches.

Note on this clonotype: The junction departs from the called germline gene at one end, perhaps through a read error. This chain links TRBV3-1 with TRBJ2-3, with D unclear. This CDR3 spans 16 amino acids. Germline V CDR1 and CDR2: LGHDT, YNNKEL (reference sequence). CDR3 coding DNA: TGTGCCTGCAGCCAAGATCCAGCACGCAGCACAGATACGCAGTATTTT. It is translated as CACSQDPARSTDTQYF.

This chain connects TRBV29-1 to TRBJ1-1; D is perhaps TRBD1 (6 bases). V lost 3 bases and J lost 1, with 9 bases in between. The CDR3 has 13 amino acids. The germline V gene has CDR1 SQVTM and CDR2 ANQGSEA. In DNA form, the CDR3 reads TGCAGCGTTGAGGTAGGGGGGAACACTGAAGCTTTCTTT. It codes for CSVEVGGNTEAFF. The full variable domain, completed using reference TRBV29-1 and TRBJ1-1, is SAVISQKPSRDICQRGTSLTIQCQVDSQVTMMFWYRQQPGQSLTLIATANQGSEATYESGFVIDKFPISRPNLTFSTLTVSNMSPEDSSIYLCSVEVGGNTEAFFGQGTRLTVV.

This clonotype came up a few times. The V call is TRBV7-9, the J call TRBJ2-3; tentatively, D is TRBD2 (6 bases). The CDR3 consists of 15 residues. V gave up 5 bases and J gave up 0 bases, with 12 bases separating them. Germline V gives CDR1 SEHNR, CDR2 FQNEAQ (reference sequence). The CDR3 nucleotides are TGTGCCAGCAGCCCCGAAACTAGCAGCACAGATACGCAGTATTTT. Protein product: CASSPETSSTDTQYF.

The CDR3 sequence: CASSPEGTGRYGYTF. The CDR3 region has the DNA TGTGCCAGCAGCCCCGAAGGGACAGGCCGCTATGGCTACACCTTC. V and J are TRBV6-5 and TRBJ1-2, with 8 bases fitting TRBD1. The germline V gene has CDR1 MNHEY and CDR2 SVGAGI. V was pared by 6 bases and J by 4 bases, with 10 bases of the junction left unmatched. The CDR3 totals 15 residues.